This T cell receptor (beta chain) appears in the sequencing data of a study of shared clonotypes between healthy human individuals. Sequenced by immunoSEQ multiplex PCR; TCRdb stores in-frame clones only, minus some. Found here are 1.5 million to 2.5 million clones, approximately 95% of them singletons; the top ten hold 1% to 1.5%. CD8 cells regarded as naive lacked CD45RO, were positively chosen for CCR7, and omitted terminally differentiated effector memory CD45RA+ cells. The sequence derives from a man younger than 35 in good health. The sequencing input was naive CD8+ T cells sorted from blood.

DNA of the CDR3: TGTGCCAGCAGCTTGGGTGCGGGGACTAATTTTAATGAGCAGTTCTTC. This gives the protein CASSLGAGTNFNEQFF. V gene TRBV5-6 combines with J gene TRBJ2-1, with 7 nucleotides matching TRBD2. Germline CDR1 and CDR2: SGHDT and YYEEEE. The CDR3 runs 16 residues. Trimming cost V 0 bases and J 7 bases; bases outside gene matches: 10.